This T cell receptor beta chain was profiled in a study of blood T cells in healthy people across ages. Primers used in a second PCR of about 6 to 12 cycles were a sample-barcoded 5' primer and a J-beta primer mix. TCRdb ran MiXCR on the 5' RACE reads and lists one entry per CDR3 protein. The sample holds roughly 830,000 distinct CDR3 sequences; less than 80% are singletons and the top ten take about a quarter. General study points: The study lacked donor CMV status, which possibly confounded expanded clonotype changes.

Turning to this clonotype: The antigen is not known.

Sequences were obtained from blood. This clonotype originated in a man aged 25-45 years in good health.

The CDR3 spells CASSLEEPVNNSPLHF. In DNA, the CDR3 is TGTGCCAGCAGCTTAGAAGAGCCCGTAAATAATTCACCCCTCCACTTT. This chain connects TRBV7-6 to TRBJ1-6; D call uncertain. This CDR3 region has 16 residues. Germline V gene lookup returns CDR1 SGHVS and CDR2 FNYEAQ. Trimming removed 1 base from V and 5 bases from J, with 12 bases in between.